This T cell receptor (beta chain) was sequenced in a study of post-analysis software for immune sequencing data. General study results and limits: When patients were compared with controls, about 5 TRBV segments were more frequent, TRBV5-6, TRBV5-1 and TRBV20-1 among them. Controls significantly exceeded multiple sclerosis patients in normalized Chao1 diversity.

The CDR3 is 15 amino acids. The germline V and J ends were trimmed by 3 bases and 1 base, with 10 bases remaining between them. Per germline, CDR1 LNHNV and CDR2 YYDKDF (reference sequence). This clonotype has just a few counts. Its antigen is unknown. Built from TCR beta cDNA, the libraries had unique molecular identifiers in them. TCRdb passed the PCR reads through MiXCR, listing each CDR3 protein once. The table shows a few hundred thousand distinct CDR3 sequences, with approximately 37% occurring only once. The sequenced sample was blood. This receptor was obtained from a girl aged 2 to 10 with multiple sclerosis. The rearrangement links TRBV15 to TRBJ2-1; D uncertain. The CDR3 here is CATSSGRISYNEQFF. The CDR3 DNA sequence: TGTGCCACCAGCAGTGGACGGATTTCCTACAATGAGCAGTTCTTC.